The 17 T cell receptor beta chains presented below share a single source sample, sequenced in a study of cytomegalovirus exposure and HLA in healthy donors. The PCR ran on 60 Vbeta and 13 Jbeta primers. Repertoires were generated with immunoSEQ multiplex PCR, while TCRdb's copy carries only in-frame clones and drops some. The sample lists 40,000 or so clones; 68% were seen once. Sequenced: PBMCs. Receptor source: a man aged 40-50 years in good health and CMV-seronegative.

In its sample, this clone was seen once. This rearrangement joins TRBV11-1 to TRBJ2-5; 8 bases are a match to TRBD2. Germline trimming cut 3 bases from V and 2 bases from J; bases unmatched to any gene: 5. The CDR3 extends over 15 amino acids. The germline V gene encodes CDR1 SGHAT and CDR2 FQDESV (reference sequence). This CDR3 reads CASSLGGGTQETQYF. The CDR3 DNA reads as TGTGCCAGCAGCTTGGGCGGGGGGACTCAAGAGACCCAGTACTTC.

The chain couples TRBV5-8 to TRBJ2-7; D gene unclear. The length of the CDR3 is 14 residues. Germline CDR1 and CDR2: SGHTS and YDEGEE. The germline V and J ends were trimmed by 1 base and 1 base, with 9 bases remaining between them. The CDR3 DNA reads TGTGCCAGCAGCTTGATCCAGGCATCCTACGAGCAGTACTTC. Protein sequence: CASSLIQASYEQYF.

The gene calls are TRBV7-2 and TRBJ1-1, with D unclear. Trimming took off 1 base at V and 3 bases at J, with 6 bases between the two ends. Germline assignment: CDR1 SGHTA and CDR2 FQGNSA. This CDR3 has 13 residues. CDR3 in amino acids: CASSLVQDTEAFF. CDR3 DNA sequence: TGTGCCAGCAGCTTAGTTCAGGACACTGAAGCTTTCTTT.

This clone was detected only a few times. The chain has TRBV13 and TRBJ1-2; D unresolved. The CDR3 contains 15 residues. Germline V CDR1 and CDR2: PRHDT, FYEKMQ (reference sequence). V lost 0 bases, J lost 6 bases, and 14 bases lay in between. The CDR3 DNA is TGTGCCAGCAGCTTAGGGCAAGGTGAGCGGGATGGCTACACCTTC. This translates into CASSLGQGERDGYTF.

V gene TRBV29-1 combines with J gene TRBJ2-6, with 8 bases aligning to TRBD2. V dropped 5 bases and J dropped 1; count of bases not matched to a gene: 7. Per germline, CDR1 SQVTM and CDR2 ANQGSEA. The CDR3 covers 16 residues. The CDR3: CSVSGGRRSGANVLTF. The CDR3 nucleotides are TGCAGCGTTTCGGGGGGGCGTCGGTCTGGGGCCAACGTCCTGACTTTC.

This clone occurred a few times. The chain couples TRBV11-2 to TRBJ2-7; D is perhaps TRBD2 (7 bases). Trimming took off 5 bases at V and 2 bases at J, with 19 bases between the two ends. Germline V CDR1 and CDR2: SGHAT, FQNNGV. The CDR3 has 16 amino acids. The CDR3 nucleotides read TGTGCCAGCAGCCCCATAGGGGGGGCAGGGGCCTACGAGCAGTACTTC. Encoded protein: CASSPIGGAGAYEQYF.

The CDR3 is CASSPGTADAGYTF. The DNA for the CDR3 is TGTGCCAGCAGCCCGGGGACAGCTGACGCTGGCTACACCTTC. The chain uses TRBV7-2 and TRBJ1-2, with 7 bases identical to TRBD1. The V and J ends lost 5 bases and 7 bases, in that order; junction bases with no gene match: 10. The CDR3 runs to 14 residues. Looked up from germline, CDR1 is SGHTA and CDR2 is FQGNSA.

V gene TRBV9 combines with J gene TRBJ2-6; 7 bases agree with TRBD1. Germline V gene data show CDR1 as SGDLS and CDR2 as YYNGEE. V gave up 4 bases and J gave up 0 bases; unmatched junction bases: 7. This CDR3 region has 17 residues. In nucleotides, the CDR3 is TGTGCCAGCAGCCACCGGACAGGCGCCTCTGGGGCCAACGTCCTGACTTTC. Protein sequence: CASSHRTGASGANVLTF.

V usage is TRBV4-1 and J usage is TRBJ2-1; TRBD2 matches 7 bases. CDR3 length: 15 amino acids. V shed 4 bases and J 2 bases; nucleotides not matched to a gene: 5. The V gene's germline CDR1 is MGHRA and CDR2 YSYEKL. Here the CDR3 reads CASSPGGGPYNEQFF. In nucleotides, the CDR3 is TGCGCCAGCAGCCCCGGGGGAGGGCCCTACAATGAGCAGTTCTTC.

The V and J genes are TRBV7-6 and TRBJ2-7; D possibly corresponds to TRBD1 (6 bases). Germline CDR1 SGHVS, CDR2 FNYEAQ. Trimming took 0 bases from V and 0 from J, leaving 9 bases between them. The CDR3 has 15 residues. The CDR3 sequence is CASSLAQGNSYEQYF. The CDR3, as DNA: TGTGCCAGCAGCTTAGCTCAGGGGAACTCCTACGAGCAGTACTTC.

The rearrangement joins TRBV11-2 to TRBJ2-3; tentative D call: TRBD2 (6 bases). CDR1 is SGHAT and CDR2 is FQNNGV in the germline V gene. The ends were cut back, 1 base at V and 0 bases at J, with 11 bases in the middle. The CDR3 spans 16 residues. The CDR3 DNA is TGTGCCAGCAGCTTAGTACTAGCTGGTAGCACAGATACGCAGTATTTT. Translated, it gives CASSLVLAGSTDTQYF.

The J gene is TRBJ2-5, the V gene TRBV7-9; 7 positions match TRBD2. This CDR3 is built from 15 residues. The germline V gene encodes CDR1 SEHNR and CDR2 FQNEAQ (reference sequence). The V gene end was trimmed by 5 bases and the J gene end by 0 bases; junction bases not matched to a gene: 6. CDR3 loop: CASSRLGGDQETQYF. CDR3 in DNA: TGTGCCAGCAGCCGTCTGGGGGGGGACCAAGAGACCCAGTACTTC.

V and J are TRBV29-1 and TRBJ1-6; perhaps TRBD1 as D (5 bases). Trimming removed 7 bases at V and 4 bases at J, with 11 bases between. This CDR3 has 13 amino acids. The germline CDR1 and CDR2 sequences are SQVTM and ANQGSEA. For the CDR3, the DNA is TGCAGCGCCATGACAGAGTATAATTCACCCCTCCACTTT. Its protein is CSAMTEYNSPLHF.

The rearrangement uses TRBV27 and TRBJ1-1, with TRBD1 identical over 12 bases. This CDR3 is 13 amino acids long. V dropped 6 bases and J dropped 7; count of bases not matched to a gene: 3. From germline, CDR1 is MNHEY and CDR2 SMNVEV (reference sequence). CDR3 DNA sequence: TGTGCCAGCAGGGGGACAGGGGGCGGTGAAGCTTTCTTT. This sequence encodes CASRGTGGGEAFF.

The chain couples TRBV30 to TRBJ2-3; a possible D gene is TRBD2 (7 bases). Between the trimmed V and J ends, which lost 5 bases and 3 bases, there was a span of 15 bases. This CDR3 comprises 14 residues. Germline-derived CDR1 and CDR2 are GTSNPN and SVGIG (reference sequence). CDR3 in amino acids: CAWVGASGTDTQYF. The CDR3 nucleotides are TGTGCCTGGGTGGGGGCTAGCGGTACAGATACGCAGTATTTT. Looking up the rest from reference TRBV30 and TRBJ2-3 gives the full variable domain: SQTIHQWPATLVQPVGSPLSLECTVEGTSNPNLYWYRQAAGRGLQLLFYSVGIGQISSEVPQNLSASRPQDRQFILSSKKLLLSDSGFYLCAWVGASGTDTQYFGPGTRLTVL.

The CDR3 region is CASSLERQYGYTF. CDR3 coding DNA: TGTGCCAGCAGCTTAGAACGACAGTATGGCTACACCTTC. This sequence joins TRBV7-2 and TRBJ1-2; D is perhaps TRBD1 (5 bases). Germline CDR1 is SGHTA and CDR2 is FQGNSA. The V end was cut by 1 base, the J end by 5 bases, with 8 bases between. The CDR3 has 13 residues. Full variable domain (rest looked up from reference TRBV7-2 and TRBJ1-2): GAGVSQSPSNKVTEKGKDVELRCDPISGHTALYWYRQSLGQGLEFLIYFQGNSAPDKSGLPSDRFSAERTGGSVSTLTIQRTQQEDSAVYLCASSLERQYGYTFGSGTRLTVV.

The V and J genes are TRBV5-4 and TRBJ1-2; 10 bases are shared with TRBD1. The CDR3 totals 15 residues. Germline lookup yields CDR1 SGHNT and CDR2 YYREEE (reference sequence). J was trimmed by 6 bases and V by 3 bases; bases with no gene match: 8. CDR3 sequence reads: CASSSGQGVWHGYTF. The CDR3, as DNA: TGTGCCAGCAGCTCCGGACAGGGGGTTTGGCATGGCTACACCTTC.